This passage covers 24 T cell receptor beta chains from one sample sequenced in a study of blood T cell repertoires in COVID-19. TCRdb keeps only in-frame clones here, not all; method: immunoSEQ multiplex PCR. The sample gives 300,000 to 400,000 clones, 85% to 90% of which show up once; roughly 2.9% is in the top ten. Sequencing was done on a sample of peripheral blood. The source of these receptors is a woman aged 30 to 39 with COVID-19, enrolled during active disease.

A single count supports this clone. J is TRBJ1-2 and V is TRBV14; weak D call: TRBD1 (5 bases). Germline V lookup: CDR1 SGHDN, CDR2 FVKESK. This CDR3 comprises 16 residues. V gave up 5 bases and J gave up 6 bases, with 22 bases separating them. The CDR3 spells CASSSTWETWGDGYTF. The DNA for the CDR3 is TGTGCCAGCAGCTCGACGTGGGAGACCTGGGGGGATGGCTACACCTTC.

In this sample, this clone turned up a few times. The J gene is TRBJ1-1, the V gene TRBV5-8, with D possibly TRBD1 on 6 matching bases. V lost 1 base, J lost 0 bases, and 13 bases lay in between. The germline gives CDR1 SGHTS, CDR2 YDEGEE. The CDR3 consists of 16 residues. For the CDR3, the DNA is TGTGCCAGCAGCTTGCTATACAGGGCGTTGAACACTGAAGCTTTCTTT. Translation: CASSLLYRALNTEAFF.

CDR3 region: CASSESGRDTGELFF. The CDR3 nucleotides are TGTGCCAGCAGTGAATCGGGCAGGGACACCGGGGAGCTGTTTTTT. The genes are TRBV25-1 and TRBJ2-2; D might be TRBD1 (5 bases). The CDR3 extends over 15 amino acids. Germline loops: CDR1 MGHDK, CDR2 SYGVNS. Trimming removed 1 base at V and 3 bases at J, with 9 bases between. The full variable domain, its missing parts supplied by reference TRBV25-1 and TRBJ2-2, is EADIYQTPRYLVIGTGKKITLECSQTMGHDKMYWYQQDPGMELHLIHYSYGVNSTEKGDLSSESTVSRIRTEHFPLTLESARPSHTSQYLCASSESGRDTGELFFGEGSRLTVL.

The chain couples TRBV29-1 to TRBJ1-1; 7 bases align to TRBD1. The J segment lost 1 base and the V segment lost 5 bases, leaving 1 base of the junction unmatched. The CDR3 consists of 12 residues. The germline V gene encodes CDR1 SQVTM and CDR2 ANQGSEA. CDR3 sequence: CSVTGANTEAFF. CDR3 coding DNA: TGCAGCGTTACAGGGGCGAACACTGAAGCTTTCTTT.

J is TRBJ2-7 and V is TRBV28; 9 bases are a match to TRBD2. The germline gives CDR1 MDHEN, CDR2 SYDVKM. V lost 6 bases and J lost 1; bases outside the gene matches: 4. The CDR3 is made up of 14 amino acids. CDR3 protein: CASRWAGGSYEQYF. Here the CDR3 DNA reads TGTGCCAGCAGATGGGCGGGAGGGTCCTACGAGCAGTACTTC.

This clone was detected once. V usage is TRBV5-4 and J usage is TRBJ2-3; D is possibly TRBD1 (5 bases). The V and J ends lost 7 bases and 3 bases respectively, with 12 bases between them. The length of the CDR3 is 13 residues. The V gene's germline CDR1 is SGHNT and CDR2 YYREEE (reference sequence). The CDR3 reads CASLDQGTDTQYF. CDR3 sequence (DNA): TGTGCCAGCTTGGACCAGGGTACAGATACGCAGTATTTT.

The chain couples TRBV7-3 to TRBJ2-2; a possible D gene is TRBD2 (6 bases). Germline lookup yields CDR1 SGHTA and CDR2 FQGTGA. There are 15 residues in the CDR3. Trimming cost V 2 bases and J 3 bases, with 10 bases left between them. CDR3 nucleotide sequence: TGTGCCAGCAGCTTAGCGGGCGGGGACACCGGGGAGCTGTTTTTT. It specifies CASSLAGGDTGELFF. Full variable domain (missing parts from reference TRBV7-3 and TRBJ2-2): GAGVSQTPSNKVTEKGKYVELRCDPISGHTALYWYRQSLGQGPEFLIYFQGTGAADDSGLPNDRFFAVRPEGSVSTLKIQRTERGDSAVYLCASSLAGGDTGELFFGEGSRLTVL.

The rearrangement uses TRBV19 and TRBJ2-2; 13 bases fit TRBD2. CDR3 length equals 17 residues. Germline loops: CDR1 LNHDA, CDR2 SQIVND (reference sequence). V trimming: 3 bases; J trimming: 6 bases; junction bases outside the gene matches: 7. This chain's CDR3 is CASSIPLLAGGPGELFF. The CDR3 bases are TGTGCCAGTAGTATCCCCTTACTAGCGGGAGGGCCCGGGGAGCTGTTTTTT. The full variable domain, with the rest looked up from reference TRBV19 and TRBJ2-2, is DGGITQSPKYLFRKEGQNVTLSCEQNLNHDAMYWYRQDPGQGLRLIYYSQIVNDFQKGDIAEGYSVSREKKESFPLTVTSAQKNPTAFYLCASSIPLLAGGPGELFFGEGSRLTVL.

This chain uses TRBV5-4 with TRBJ1-2, with 8 bases identical to TRBD1. CDR3 length equals 15 residues. Trimming took 2 bases from V and 4 from J; bases not matched to a gene: 7. CDR1 and CDR2 from the germline V gene are SGHNT and YYREEE (reference sequence). The CDR3 bases are TGTGCCAGCAGCTTACAGGGGGTCAGCGGCTATGGCTACACCTTC. This codes for CASSLQGVSGYGYTF.

This chain joins TRBV5-1 and TRBJ1-1; D is ambiguous. Per the germline V gene, CDR1 is SGHRS and CDR2 is YFSETQ. The CDR3 extends over 14 amino acids. Trimming left V 1 base short and J 2 bases short, with 9 bases between. CDR3 in amino acids: CASSLTALNTEAFF. The CDR3 nucleotides read TGCGCCAGCAGCTTGACAGCTCTCAACACTGAAGCTTTCTTT.

This clone has only one observation. V usage is TRBV6-5 and J usage is TRBJ2-1; TRBD2 matches 10 bases. The CDR3 length is 14 residues. J was trimmed by 3 bases and V by 7 bases; bases with no gene match: 3. Germline assignment: CDR1 MNHEY and CDR2 SVGAGI. The CDR3 DNA follows: TGTGCCAGCACACCTAGCGGGAGCTACAATGAGCAGTTCTTC. Translation gives CASTPSGSYNEQFF.

This chain connects TRBV7-9 to TRBJ2-5, with 8 bases identical to TRBD1. V was pared by 3 bases and J by 4 bases, with 7 bases of the junction left unmatched. The germline CDR1 and CDR2 sequences are SEHNR and FQNEAQ (reference sequence). There are 15 residues in the CDR3. The CDR3 spells CASSFPQGTGETQYF. For the CDR3, the DNA is TGTGCCAGCAGCTTTCCGCAGGGGACAGGAGAGACCCAGTACTTC.

The count of this clone is one. The V and J genes are TRBV30 and TRBJ1-5, with a tentative D call TRBD1 (6 bases). Germline loops: CDR1 GTSNPN, CDR2 SVGIG (reference sequence). V was pared by 3 bases and J by 0 bases, with 12 bases between. CDR3 length equals 15 residues. The CDR3 nucleotides are TGTGCCTGGAGCGCAGGGGCTTCTAGCAATCAGCCCCAGCATTTT. This sequence encodes CAWSAGASSNQPQHF.

This chain connects TRBV25-1 to TRBJ1-6; D uncertain. Germline assignment: CDR1 MGHDK and CDR2 SYGVNS. This CDR3 region has 15 residues. V was trimmed by 6 bases and J by 4 bases, leaving 13 bases between them. CDR3 nucleotides: TGTGCCAGCAGATCGGGGAAGGGTTATAATTCACCCCTCCACTTT. Translation gives CASRSGKGYNSPLHF.

The rearrangement joins TRBV5-1 to TRBJ2-3; 11 nucleotides line up with TRBD2. J was trimmed by 6 bases and V by 7 bases; bases with no gene match: 19. Per germline, CDR1 SGHRS and CDR2 YFSETQ. The CDR3 contains 18 residues. This chain's CDR3 is CASSNPGLAVRGSDTQYF. The CDR3 DNA is TGCGCCAGCTCTAACCCGGGACTAGCGGTCCGGGGGTCGGATACGCAGTATTTT.

The rearrangement joins TRBV19 to TRBJ2-2; D gene ambiguous. This CDR3 comprises 12 residues. The V and J ends lost 3 bases and 6 bases respectively, with 5 bases between them. Germline V gene data show CDR1 as LNHDA and CDR2 as SQIVND (reference sequence). The CDR3 DNA follows: TGTGCCAGTAGTATTATCTCCGGGGAGCTGTTTTTT. Translated, it gives CASSIISGELFF.

V usage is TRBV30 and J usage is TRBJ2-5; TRBD2 matches at 8 bases. This CDR3 is built from 15 residues. The V gene's germline CDR1 is GTSNPN and CDR2 SVGIG (reference sequence). V lost 1 base to trimming and J lost 2 bases; unmatched junction nucleotides: 6. The CDR3 sequence is CAWSGAGGLQETQYF. The CDR3 DNA sequence: TGTGCCTGGAGTGGGGCGGGAGGACTACAAGAGACCCAGTACTTC.

This chain's CDR3 is CASPKGGAEQFF. The CDR3 DNA reads as TGTGCCAGCCCTAAGGGGGGGGCTGAGCAGTTCTTC. The gene calls are TRBV21-1 and TRBJ2-1; TRBD2 reflects the table's D call only, with no check against the DNA. TRBV21-1 is a known pseudogene. The CDR3 loop spans 12 amino acids.

The CDR3 DNA sequence: TGTGCCAGTAGTGGACGCGGGAGGGCCCCTGCCGGGGCCAACGTCCTGACTTTC. It is translated as CASSGRGRAPAGANVLTF. The V and J genes are TRBV19 and TRBJ2-6, with 9 bases lining up with TRBD2. Unmatched junction bases numbered 12, after V lost 5 bases and J lost 4 bases. The CDR3 length is 18 residues. From germline, CDR1 is LNHDA and CDR2 SQIVND (reference sequence).

The chain uses TRBV30 and TRBJ1-1; unclear D gene. Per the germline V gene, CDR1 is GTSNPN and CDR2 is SVGIG (reference sequence). The V gene lost 0 bases and the J gene lost 6 bases, with 11 bases spanning the gap. This CDR3 contains 13 residues. CDR3 loop: CAWSVSEGSEAFF. The CDR3 DNA sequence: TGTGCCTGGAGTGTTTCTGAGGGTTCTGAAGCTTTCTTT. Variable domain in full (rest from reference TRBV30 and TRBJ1-1): SQTIHQWPATLVQPVGSPLSLECTVEGTSNPNLYWYRQAAGRGLQLLFYSVGIGQISSEVPQNLSASRPQDRQFILSSKKLLLSDSGFYLCAWSVSEGSEAFFGQGTRLTVV.

The V call is TRBV3-1 (or the pseudogene TRBV3-2), the J call TRBJ1-5; D uncertain. V was pared by 3 bases and J by 5 bases, with 5 bases between. In germline, CDR1 is LGHDT, CDR2 YNNKEL (reference sequence). The CDR3 covers 12 residues. The CDR3 sequence: CASSHLDQPQHF. The CDR3 DNA reads as TGTGCCAGCAGCCACCTTGATCAGCCCCAGCATTTT.

This chain's CDR3 is CASKFGGATNEKLFF. The DNA of the CDR3 is TGTGCCAGTAAATTTGGAGGAGCAACTAATGAAAAACTGTTTTTT. This chain uses TRBV19 with TRBJ1-4; no definite D call. The CDR3 is 15 residues long. Trimming left V 7 bases short and J 0 bases short, with 12 bases between. CDR1 LNHDA and CDR2 SQIVND come from the germline V gene (reference sequence).

This clone has only a few counts. This chain joins TRBV4-1 and TRBJ2-7; 8 bases fit TRBD1. Germline trimming cut 3 bases from V and 3 bases from J; bases unmatched to any gene: 7. Germline V CDR1 and CDR2: MGHRA, YSYEKL. The CDR3 is 15 residues long. This chain's CDR3 is CASSHGQGPDYEQYF. In nucleotides, the CDR3 is TGCGCCAGCAGCCACGGACAGGGTCCTGACTACGAGCAGTACTTC.

The chain links TRBV12-3 or TRBV12-4 to TRBJ1-1, with D possibly TRBD1 on 6 matching bases. V was clipped by 6 bases and J by 5 bases, with 10 bases between them. The CDR3 spans 12 residues. The DNA of the CDR3 is TGTGCCAGCAGCACAGGGTGGACTGAAGCTTTCTTT. The encoded protein is CASSTGWTEAFF.